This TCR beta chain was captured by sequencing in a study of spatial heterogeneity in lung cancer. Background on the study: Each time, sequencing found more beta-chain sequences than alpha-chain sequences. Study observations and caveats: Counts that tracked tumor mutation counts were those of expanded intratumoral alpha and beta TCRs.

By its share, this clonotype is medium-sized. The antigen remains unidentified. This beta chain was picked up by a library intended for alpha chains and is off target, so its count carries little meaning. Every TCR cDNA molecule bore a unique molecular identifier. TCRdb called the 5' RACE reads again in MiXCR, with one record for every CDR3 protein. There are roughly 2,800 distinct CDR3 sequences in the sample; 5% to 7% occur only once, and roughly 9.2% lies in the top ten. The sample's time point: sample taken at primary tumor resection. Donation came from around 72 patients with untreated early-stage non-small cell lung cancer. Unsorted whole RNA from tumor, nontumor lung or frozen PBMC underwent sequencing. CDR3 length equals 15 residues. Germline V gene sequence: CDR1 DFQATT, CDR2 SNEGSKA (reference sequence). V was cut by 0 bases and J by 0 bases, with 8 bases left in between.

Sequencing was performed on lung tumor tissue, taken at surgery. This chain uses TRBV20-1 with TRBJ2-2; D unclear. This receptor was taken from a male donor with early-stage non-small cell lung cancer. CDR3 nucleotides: TGCAGTGCTAGAGATTATCGGGCGAACACCGGGGAGCTGTTTTTT. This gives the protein CSARDYRANTGELFF.